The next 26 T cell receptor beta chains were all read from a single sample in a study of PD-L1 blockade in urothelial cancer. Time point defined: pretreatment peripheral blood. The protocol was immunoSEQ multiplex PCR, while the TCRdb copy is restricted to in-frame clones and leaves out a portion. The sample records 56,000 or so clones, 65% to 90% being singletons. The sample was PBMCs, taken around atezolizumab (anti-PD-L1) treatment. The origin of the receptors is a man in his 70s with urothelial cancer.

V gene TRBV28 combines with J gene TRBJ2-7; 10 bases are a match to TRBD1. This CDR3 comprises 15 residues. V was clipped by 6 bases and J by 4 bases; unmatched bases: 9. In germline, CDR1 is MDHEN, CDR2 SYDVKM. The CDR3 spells CASSIPGTGAYEQYF. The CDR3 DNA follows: TGTGCCAGCAGCATCCCCGGGACAGGGGCTTACGAGCAGTACTTC. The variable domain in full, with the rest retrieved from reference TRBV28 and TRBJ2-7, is DVKVTQSSRYLVKRTGEKVFLECVQDMDHENMFWYRQDPGLGLRLIYFSYDVKMKEKGDIPEGYSVSREKKERFSLILESASTNQTSMYLCASSIPGTGAYEQYFGPGTRLTVT.

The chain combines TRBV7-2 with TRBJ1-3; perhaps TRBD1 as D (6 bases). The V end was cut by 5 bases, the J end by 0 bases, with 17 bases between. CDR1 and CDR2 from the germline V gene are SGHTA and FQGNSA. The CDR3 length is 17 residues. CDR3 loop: CASSNHGQFSSGNTIYF. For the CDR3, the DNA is TGTGCCAGCAGCAATCACGGACAGTTTTCCTCTGGAAACACCATATATTTT.

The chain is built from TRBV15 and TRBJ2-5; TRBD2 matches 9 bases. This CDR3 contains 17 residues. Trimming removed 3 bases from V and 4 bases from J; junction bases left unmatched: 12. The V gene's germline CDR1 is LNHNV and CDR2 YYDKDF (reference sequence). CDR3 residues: CATSSPLRGRARETQYF. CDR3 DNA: TGTGCCACCAGCAGCCCCCTCCGCGGGAGGGCCCGAGAGACCCAGTACTTC.

CDR3 DNA: TGTGCCATCAGTGAGTCAGGGACAGGGGCAGATACGCAGTATTTT. Its protein is CAISESGTGADTQYF. The chain employs TRBV10-3 and TRBJ2-3; 10 bases match TRBD1. The ends lost 0 bases at V and 4 bases at J; junction bases unmatched: 1. The CDR3 extends over 15 amino acids. Germline CDR1 ENHRY, CDR2 SYGVKD.

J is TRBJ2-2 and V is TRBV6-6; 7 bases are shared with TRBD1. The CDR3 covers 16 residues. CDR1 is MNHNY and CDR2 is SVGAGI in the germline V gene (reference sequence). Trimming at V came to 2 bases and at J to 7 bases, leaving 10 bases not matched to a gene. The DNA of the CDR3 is TGTGCCAGCAGTTACGACGCCCTGCAGGGGGACGGGGAGCTGTTTTTT. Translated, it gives CASSYDALQGDGELFF.

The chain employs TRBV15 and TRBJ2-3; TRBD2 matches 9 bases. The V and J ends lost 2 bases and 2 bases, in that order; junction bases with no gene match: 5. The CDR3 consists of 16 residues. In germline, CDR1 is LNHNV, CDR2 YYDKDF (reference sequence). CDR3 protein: CATSRSSGINTDTQYF. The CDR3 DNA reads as TGTGCCACCAGCAGATCTAGCGGGATTAACACAGATACGCAGTATTTT.

For the CDR3, the DNA is TGTGCCAGCAGAGTACAGGGGACTGATGGCTACACCTTC. Translated: CASRVQGTDGYTF. The J gene is TRBJ1-2, the V gene TRBV6-1, with TRBD1 matching 7 bases. CDR1 is MNHNS and CDR2 is SASEGT in the germline V gene. This CDR3 is built from 13 residues. Trimming at V came to 6 bases and at J to 6 bases, leaving 7 bases not matched to a gene.

The CDR3 DNA is TGTGCCAGCAGCTCGGGAGGGGTCCCTAATGAAAAACTGTTTTTT. Protein sequence: CASSSGGVPNEKLFF. The J gene is TRBJ1-4, the V gene TRBV7-9, with D possibly TRBD1 on 5 matching bases. CDR1 is SEHNR and CDR2 is FQNEAQ in the germline V gene (reference sequence). V lost 4 bases and J lost 3, with 12 bases in between. The CDR3 is 15 residues long.

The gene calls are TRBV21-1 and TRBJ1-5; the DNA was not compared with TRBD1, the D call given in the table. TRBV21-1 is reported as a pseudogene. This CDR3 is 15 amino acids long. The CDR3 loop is CASSAGNRGPQPQHF. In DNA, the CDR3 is TGTGCCAGCAGCGCCGGAAACAGGGGTCCTCAGCCCCAGCATTTT.

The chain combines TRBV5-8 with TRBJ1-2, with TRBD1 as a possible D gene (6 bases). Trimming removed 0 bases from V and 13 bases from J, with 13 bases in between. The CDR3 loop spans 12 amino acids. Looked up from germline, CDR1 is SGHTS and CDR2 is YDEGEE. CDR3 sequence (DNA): TGTGCCAGCAGCTTGGGACAGGTCACAGTCACCTTC. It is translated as CASSLGQVTVTF. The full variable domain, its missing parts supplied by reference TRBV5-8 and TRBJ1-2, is EAGVTQSPTHLIKTRGQQATLRCSPISGHTSVYWYQQALGLGLQFLLWYDEGEERNRGNFPPRFSGRQFPNYSSELNVNALELEDSALYLCASSLGQVTVTFGSGTRLTVV.

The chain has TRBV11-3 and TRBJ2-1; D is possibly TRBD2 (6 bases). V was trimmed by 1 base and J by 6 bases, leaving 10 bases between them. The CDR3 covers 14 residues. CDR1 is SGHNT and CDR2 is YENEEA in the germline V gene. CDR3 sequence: CASSLGLGSNEQFF. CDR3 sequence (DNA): TGTGCCAGCAGCTTAGGACTAGGTAGCAATGAGCAGTTCTTC.

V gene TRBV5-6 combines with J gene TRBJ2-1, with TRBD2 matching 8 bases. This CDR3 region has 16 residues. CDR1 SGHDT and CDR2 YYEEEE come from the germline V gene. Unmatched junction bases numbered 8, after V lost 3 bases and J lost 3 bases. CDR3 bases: TGTGCCAGCAGCTCCTCGGCTAGCGGGTACTACAATGAGCAGTTCTTC. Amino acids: CASSSSASGYYNEQFF.

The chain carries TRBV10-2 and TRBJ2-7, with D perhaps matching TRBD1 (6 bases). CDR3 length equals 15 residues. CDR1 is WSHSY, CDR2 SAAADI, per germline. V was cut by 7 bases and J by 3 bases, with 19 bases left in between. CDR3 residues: CASTGAAGTHYEQYF. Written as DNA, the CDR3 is TGCGCCAGCACCGGAGCGGCCGGGACACACTACGAGCAGTACTTC.

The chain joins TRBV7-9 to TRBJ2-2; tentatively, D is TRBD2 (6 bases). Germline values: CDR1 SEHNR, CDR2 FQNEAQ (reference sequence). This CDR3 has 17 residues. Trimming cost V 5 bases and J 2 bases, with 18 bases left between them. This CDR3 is CASSRESTSQNTGELFF. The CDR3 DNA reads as TGTGCCAGCAGCCGAGAATCAACTAGCCAAAACACCGGGGAGCTGTTTTTT.

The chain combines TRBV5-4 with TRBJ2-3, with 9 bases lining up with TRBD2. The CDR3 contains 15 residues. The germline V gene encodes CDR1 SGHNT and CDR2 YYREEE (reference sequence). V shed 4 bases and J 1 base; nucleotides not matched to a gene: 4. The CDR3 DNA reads TGTGCCAGCAGCACTCGGACTAGCGGCACAGATACGCAGTATTTT. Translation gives CASSTRTSGTDTQYF.

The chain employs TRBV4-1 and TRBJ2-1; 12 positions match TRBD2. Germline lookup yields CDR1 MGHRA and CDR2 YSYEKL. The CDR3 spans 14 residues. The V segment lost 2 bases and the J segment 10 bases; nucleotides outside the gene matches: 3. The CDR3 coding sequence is TGCGCCAGCAGCCAAATACTAGCGGGAGGCGAGCAGTTCTTC. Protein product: CASSQILAGGEQFF.

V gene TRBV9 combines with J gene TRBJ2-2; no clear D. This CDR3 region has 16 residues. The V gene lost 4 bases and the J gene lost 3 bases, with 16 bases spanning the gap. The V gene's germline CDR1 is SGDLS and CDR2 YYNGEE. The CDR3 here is CASSPAGDIDTGELFF. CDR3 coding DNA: TGTGCCAGCAGCCCAGCCGGCGACATTGACACCGGGGAGCTGTTTTTT.

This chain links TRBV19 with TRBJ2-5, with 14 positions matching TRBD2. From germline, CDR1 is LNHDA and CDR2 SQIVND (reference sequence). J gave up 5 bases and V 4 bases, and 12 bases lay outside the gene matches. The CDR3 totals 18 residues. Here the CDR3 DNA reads TGTGCCAGTAGTAAGGGGACTAGCGGGAGAGGGAGCGGGGAGACCCAGTACTTC. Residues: CASSKGTSGRGSGETQYF.

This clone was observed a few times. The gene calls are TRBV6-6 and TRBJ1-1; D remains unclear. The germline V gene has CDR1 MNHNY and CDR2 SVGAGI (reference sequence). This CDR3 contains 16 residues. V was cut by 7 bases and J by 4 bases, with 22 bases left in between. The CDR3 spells CASKDGLVAVGTEAFF. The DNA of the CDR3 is TGTGCCAGCAAGGACGGACTTGTAGCCGTGGGCACTGAAGCTTTCTTT.

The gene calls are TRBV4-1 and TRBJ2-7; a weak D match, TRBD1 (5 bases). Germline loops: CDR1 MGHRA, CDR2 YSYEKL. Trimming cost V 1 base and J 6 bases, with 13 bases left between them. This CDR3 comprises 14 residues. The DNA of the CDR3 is TGCGCCAGCAGCCAAGGGGGCATCTCCCTCGAGCAGTACTTC. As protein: CASSQGGISLEQYF.

The CDR3 region has the DNA TGTGCCAGCAGCGTTTCGGGACAGGGAAGTGGCAATGAGCAGTTCTTC. Amino acids: CASSVSGQGSGNEQFF. The chain employs TRBV9 and TRBJ2-1, with 9 bases identical to TRBD1. The length of the CDR3 is 16 residues. V was pared by 2 bases and J by 6 bases, with 9 bases of the junction left unmatched. Germline assignment: CDR1 SGDLS and CDR2 YYNGEE.

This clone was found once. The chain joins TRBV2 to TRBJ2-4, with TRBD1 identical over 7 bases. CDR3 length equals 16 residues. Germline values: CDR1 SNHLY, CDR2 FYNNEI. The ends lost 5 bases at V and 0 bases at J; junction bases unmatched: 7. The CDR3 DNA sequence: TGTGCCAGCAGTTTGGACAGGTTGCTAGCCAAAAACATTCAGTACTTC. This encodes CASSLDRLLAKNIQYF.

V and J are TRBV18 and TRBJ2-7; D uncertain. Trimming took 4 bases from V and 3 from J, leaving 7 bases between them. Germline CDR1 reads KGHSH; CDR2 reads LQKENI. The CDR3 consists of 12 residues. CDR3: CASSRDNYEQYF. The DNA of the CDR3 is TGTGCCAGCTCACGAGATAACTACGAGCAGTACTTC.

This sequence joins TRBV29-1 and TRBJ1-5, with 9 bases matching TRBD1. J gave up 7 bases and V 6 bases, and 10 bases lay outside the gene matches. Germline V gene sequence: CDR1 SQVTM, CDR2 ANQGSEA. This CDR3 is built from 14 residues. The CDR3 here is CSVLTGGAGQPQHF. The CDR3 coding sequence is TGCAGCGTATTAACAGGGGGCGCGGGGCAGCCCCAGCATTTT.

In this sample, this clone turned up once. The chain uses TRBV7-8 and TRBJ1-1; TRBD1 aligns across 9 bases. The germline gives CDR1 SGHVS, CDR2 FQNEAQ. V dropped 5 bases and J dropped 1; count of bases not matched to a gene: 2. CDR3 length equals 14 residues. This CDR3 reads CASSGGQGNTEAFF. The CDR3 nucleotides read TGTGCCAGCAGCGGGGGACAGGGGAACACTGAAGCTTTCTTT.

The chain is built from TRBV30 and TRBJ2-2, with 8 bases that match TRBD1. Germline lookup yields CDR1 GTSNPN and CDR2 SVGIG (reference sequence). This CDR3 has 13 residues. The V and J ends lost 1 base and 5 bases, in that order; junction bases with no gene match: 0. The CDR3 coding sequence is TGTGCCTGGAGTGGGACAGGGACCGGGGAGCTGTTTTTT. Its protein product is CAWSGTGTGELFF.